This is a list of T cell receptor beta chains from one sample in a study of blood T cell repertoires in COVID-19. Clones were sequenced by immunoSEQ multiplex PCR, and TCRdb holds only the in-frame ones, with some missing. The sample has roughly 440,000 clones, around 88% seen once; the top ten hold around 12%. Sequencing was carried out using peripheral blood. These receptors were taken from a woman aged 45 to 65 with COVID-19, enrolled during active disease. The CDR3 runs from the conserved cysteine through the conserved F or W. Fields, in order: clone size, D gene, J gene, V gene, CDR3 length, CDR3 protein, CDR3 DNA. The D gene is left open where the match is weak. Clone size appears in some rows only: once, few, many, or a class for an expanded clone.

>.|TRBD2|TRBJ2-1|TRBV5-1|15
CASNSRLAGYNEQFF
TGCGCCAGCAACTCTCGACTAGCGGGGTACAATGAGCAGTTCTTC
>.|.|TRBJ1-1|TRBV30|13
CAWTEGQRTEAFF
TGTGCCTGGACGGAGGGTCAGAGGACTGAAGCTTTCTTT
>once|TRBD1|TRBJ2-7|TRBV6-1|14
CASSDGDRIYEQYF
TGTGCCAGCAGTGACGGGGACAGGATCTACGAGCAGTACTTC
>.|TRBD1|TRBJ1-2|TRBV30|13
CAWSAQSRDSATF
TGTGCCTGGAGCGCCCAATCGAGGGACAGCGCTACCTTC
>.|TRBD1|TRBJ2-6|TRBV5-1|16
CASSLGQADGANVLTF
TGCGCCAGCAGCTTAGGACAGGCTGACGGGGCCAACGTCCTGACTTTC
>once|.|TRBJ1-5|TRBV2|18
CASRSVRGWGEGNQPQHF
TGTGCCAGCCGTTCCGTCCGGGGATGGGGTGAAGGCAATCAGCCCCAGCATTTT
>.|TRBD2|TRBJ2-3|TRBV15|16
CATSRDLAGGTDTQYF
TGTGCCACCAGCAGAGATTTAGCGGGGGGTACAGATACGCAGTATTTT
>once|.|TRBJ2-7|TRBV11-3|12
CASSATPREQYF
TGTGCCAGCAGCGCAACTCCGCGGGAGCAGTACTTC
>once|.|TRBJ2-7|TRBV2|14
CASTDPRQDYEQYF
TGTGCCAGCACCGACCCGAGACAGGACTACGAGCAGTACTTC
>few|TRBD1|TRBJ1-2|TRBV5-1|16
CASSLVGGDLNYGYTF
TGCGCCAGCAGCTTGGTAGGGGGCGATCTAAACTATGGCTACACCTTC
>.|TRBD2|TRBJ2-2|TRBV11-1|15
CASSLLAGRTGELFF
TGTGCCAGCAGCTTACTAGCGGGGAGGACCGGGGAGCTGTTTTTT
>.|TRBD1|TRBJ2-7|TRBV5-1|15
CASSLDRGASYEQYF
TGCGCCAGCAGCTTGGACAGGGGGGCCTCCTACGAGCAGTACTTC
>.|.|TRBJ1-6|TRBV3-1/TRBV3-2|17
CASSQDSYRVGNSPLHF
TGTGCCAGCAGCCAAGATTCTTACAGGGTGGGTAATTCACCCCTCCACTTT
>.|TRBD2|TRBJ2-1|TRBV11-2|18
CASYLGTSGGPRANEQFF
TGTGCCAGCTACCTCGGGACTAGCGGGGGTCCGAGGGCGAATGAGCAGTTCTTC
>.|TRBD2|TRBJ2-5|TRBV7-8|17
CASSLNPPAGLPETQYF
TGTGCCAGCAGCTTAAACCCCCCAGCGGGGCTTCCAGAGACCCAGTACTTC
>.|TRBD1|TRBJ2-7|TRBV25-1|13
CASTGQGSYEQYF
TGTGCCAGCACGGGACAGGGATCCTACGAGCAGTACTTC
>.|TRBD2|TRBJ2-5|TRBV18|15
CASSSSGGLQETQYF
TGTGCCAGCTCTTCTAGCGGGGGCCTCCAAGAGACCCAGTACTTC
>.|.|TRBJ1-1|TRBV7-8|14
CASSLRGFNTEAFF
TGTGCCAGCAGCTTGAGGGGGTTCAACACTGAAGCTTTCTTT
>.|.|TRBJ2-5|TRBV9|13
CASSSRGYETQYF
TGTGCCAGTAGCTCCAGGGGTTACGAGACCCAGTACTTC
>.|TRBD1|TRBJ2-7|TRBV2|15
CASSARTGRSDEQYF
TGTGCCAGCAGCGCCCGGACAGGGCGCTCGGACGAGCAGTACTTC
>.|.|TRBJ1-1|TRBV5-1|15
CASSLVQGGNTEAFF
TGCGCCAGCAGCTTGGTACAGGGCGGGAACACTGAAGCTTTCTTT
>.|TRBD1|TRBJ2-7|TRBV5-1|14
CASSLEDRAYEQYF
TGCGCCAGCAGCTTGGAGGACAGGGCCTACGAGCAGTACTTC
>.|TRBD2|TRBJ2-3|TRBV7-3|14
CASSETLAGDTQYF
TGTGCCAGCAGCGAGACACTAGCGGGGGATACGCAGTATTTT
>.|TRBD2|TRBJ2-5|TRBV11-2|17
CASSPVGTSGGQETQYF
TGTGCCAGCAGCCCAGTGGGAACTAGCGGGGGCCAAGAGACCCAGTACTTC
>.|TRBD1|TRBJ1-6|TRBV30|14
CAWDRGSYNSPLHF
TGTGCCTGGGACAGGGGGTCCTATAATTCACCCCTCCACTTT
>.|.|TRBJ2-3|TRBV13|17
CASSPIYPGAGGDTQYF
TGTGCCAGCAGCCCGATCTATCCAGGGGCCGGAGGAGATACGCAGTATTTT
>.|.|TRBJ1-1|TRBV7-3|13
CASSLRYDTEAFF
TGTGCCAGCAGCTTACGGTACGACACTGAAGCTTTCTTT
>.|.|TRBJ2-5|TRBV1|18
CTSSQVTSGQPREETQYF
TGCACCAGCAGCCAGGTGACTAGCGGGCAACCGCGGGAAGAGACCCAGTACTTC
>.|.|TRBJ1-6|TRBV6-4|15
CASSDSTGQGSPLHF
TGTGCCAGCAGTGACTCGACAGGCCAAGGATCACCCCTCCACTTT
>.|TRBD2|TRBJ2-1|TRBV19|14
CASRESGGHNEQFF
TGTGCCAGTAGGGAGAGCGGGGGACACAATGAGCAGTTCTTC
>.|TRBD1|TRBJ1-2|TRBV18|15
CASSPRQGQEGGYTF
TGTGCCAGCTCACCACGGCAGGGACAGGAAGGTGGCTACACCTTC
>.|.|TRBJ1-2|TRBV30|10
CAWSPPGYTF
TGTGCCTGGAGTCCCCCAGGCTACACCTTC
>.|.|TRBJ1-1|TRBV30|13
CAWRDSLNTEAFF
TGTGCCTGGAGGGACAGTTTGAACACTGAAGCTTTCTTT
>few|.|TRBJ1-5|TRBV6-5|13
CASSFTGRQPQHF
TGTGCCAGCAGTTTTACAGGCCGTCAGCCCCAGCATTTT
>.|.|TRBJ1-2|TRBV5-4|13
CASSLWGDYGYTF
TGTGCCAGCAGCCTGTGGGGGGACTATGGCTACACCTTC
>.|.|TRBJ2-4|TRBV6-1|12
CASSEQGNIQYF
TGTGCCAGCAGTGAACAGGGGAACATTCAGTACTTC
>.|TRBD2|TRBJ2-3|TRBV7-9|17
CASNGGLAGGITDTQYF
TGTGCCAGCAACGGAGGGCTAGCGGGGGGAATCACAGATACGCAGTATTTT
>.|TRBD1|TRBJ2-5|TRBV5-4|16
CASSFGQGIGQETQYF
TGTGCCAGCAGCTTCGGACAGGGGATAGGCCAAGAGACCCAGTACTTC
>.|TRBD1|TRBJ1-5|TRBV3-1/TRBV3-2|13
CASSRTGDQPQHF
TGTGCCAGCAGCCGGACAGGGGATCAGCCCCAGCATTTT
>.|TRBD1|TRBJ1-1|TRBV12-3/TRBV12-4|13
CASSLGQGAGAFF
TGTGCCAGCAGTTTAGGTCAGGGGGCAGGAGCTTTCTTT
>.|TRBD1|TRBJ2-5|TRBV10-2|16
CASSEPDRDTKETQYF
TGCGCCAGCAGTGAGCCCGACAGGGATACCAAAGAGACCCAGTACTTC
>.|.|TRBJ1-1|TRBV19|11
CASSILGEAFF
TGTGCCAGTAGTATCCTCGGGGAAGCTTTCTTT
>many|.|TRBJ1-1|TRBV20-1|11
CSADSTTEAFF
TGCAGTGCCGACAGTACCACTGAAGCTTTCTTT
>.|.|TRBJ1-4|TRBV6-2/TRBV6-3|15
CASSEMGRRKEKLFF
TGTGCCAGCAGTGAGATGGGGAGACGGAAGGAAAAACTGTTTTTT